The 31 T cell receptor beta chains below were found in one sample sequenced in a study. In TCRdb, the reads were re-called with MiXCR into one record per CDR3 protein. The data contain nearly 15,000 distinct CDR3 sequences, approximately 34% of them singletons. Sequencing was done on a sample of blood. Receptors originate from a human donor.

Notes on this clonotype: Since the CDR3 does not end with the conserved phenylalanine or tryptophan, this likely comes from a read error. It is unclear where the CDR3 begins or ends on the DNA, so no DNA is shown, and the CDR3 is as TCRdb lists it. The gene calls are TRBV4-2 and TRBJ2-2; the D call TRBD1 from the table was never checked on the DNA. The CDR3 contains 9 residues when both ends are counted. Germline V gene data show CDR1 as LGHNA and CDR2 as YNFKEQ. The CDR3 sequence: CASSQNRDR.

This clonotype was recorded at least ten times. The rearrangement uses TRBV4-2 and TRBJ2-4; D is perhaps TRBD1 or TRBD2 (5 bases each). Germline V gives CDR1 LGHNA, CDR2 YNFKEQ. The CDR3 runs 13 residues. The V end lost 3 bases, the J end lost 8 bases, and 11 bases lay between the germline ends. The CDR3 protein is CASSQGERDIQYF. The CDR3 DNA follows: TGTGCCAGCAGCCAGGGGGAGCGAGACATTCAGTACTTC.

This sequence joins TRBV7-3 and TRBJ2-7; 7 bases are shared with TRBD2. With 5 bases clipped from V and 6 bases from J, the junction kept 10 bases outside the gene matches. Germline CDR1 reads SGHTA; CDR2 reads FQGTGA. This CDR3 comprises 14 residues. CDR3 coding DNA: TGTGCCAGCAGCCCAGTCCCGGGAGGAAGCGAGCAGTACTTC. Translation: CASSPVPGGSEQYF.

Turning to this clonotype: A much larger clone differs by one base, so this may be a read error. CDR3 nucleotides: TGTGCCAGCAGCCAAGGCGGCGGAGGGGGTAACTATGGCTACACCTTC. Translated, it gives CASSQGGGGGNYGYTF. The rearrangement joins TRBV4-2 to TRBJ1-2, with a weak D call TRBD1 (6 bases). The V gene lost 1 base and the J gene lost 1 base, with 13 bases spanning the gap. Germline-derived CDR1 and CDR2 are LGHNA and YNFKEQ. There are 16 residues in the CDR3.

This clonotype was recorded at least ten times. The genes are TRBV4-3 and TRBJ2-7; TRBD1 matches at 8 bases. The CDR3 covers 17 residues. The V gene end was trimmed by 1 base and the J gene end by 2 bases; junction bases not matched to a gene: 10. Germline CDR1 reads LGHNA; CDR2 reads YSLEER. The CDR3 nucleotides read TGCGCCAGCAGCCAAGGGTCACAGGGGGAACTTACCTACGAGCAGTACTTC. Protein product: CASSQGSQGELTYEQYF.

The gene calls are TRBV20-1 and TRBJ2-7; D is perhaps TRBD2 (6 bases). The CDR3 is 12 amino acids. V lost 3 bases to trimming and J lost 4 bases, with 10 bases between them. Germline V gene sequence: CDR1 DFQATT, CDR2 SNEGSKA (reference sequence). The CDR3 spells CSARGEAYEQYF. The CDR3 region has the DNA TGCAGTGCTAGGGGGGAGGCGTACGAGCAGTACTTC.

This clonotype is termed medium-sized. The V and J genes are TRBV7-2 and TRBJ1-5; D not certain. The germline gives CDR1 SGHTA, CDR2 FQGNSA. The CDR3 is made up of 14 amino acids. V lost 5 bases to trimming and J lost 3 bases, with 11 bases between them. The CDR3 DNA reads TGTGCCAGCAGCCGAATGTCGACCAATCAGCCCCAGCATTTT. This sequence encodes CASSRMSTNQPQHF.

This clonotype is medium-sized by share. This rearrangement joins TRBV20-1 to TRBJ1-5; D may be TRBD1 (5 bases). This CDR3 comprises 13 residues. V lost 1 base and J lost 4, with 8 bases in between. Germline lookup yields CDR1 DFQATT and CDR2 SNEGSKA (reference sequence). In DNA, the CDR3 is TGCAGTGCTAGAGCACAGGATAATCAGCCCCAGCATTTT. It specifies CSARAQDNQPQHF.

Only one count was recorded for this clonotype. J is TRBJ2-6 and V is TRBV29-1; the D is unclear. V was pared by 7 bases and J by 4 bases, with 8 bases between. From germline, CDR1 is SQVTM and CDR2 ANQGSEA. This CDR3 has 12 residues. The CDR3 here is CSAIRGANVLTF. DNA of the CDR3: TGCAGCGCAATCCGGGGGGCCAACGTCCTGACTTTC. Filled out from reference TRBV29-1 and TRBJ2-6, the complete variable domain reads SAVISQKPSRDICQRGTSLTIQCQVDSQVTMMFWYRQQPGQSLTLIATANQGSEATYESGFVIDKFPISRPNLTFSTLTVSNMSPEDSSIYLCSAIRGANVLTFGAGSRLTVL.

Many counts were recorded for this clonotype. The V and J genes are TRBV4-2 and TRBJ1-1; TRBD1 matches 7 bases. V lost 4 bases to trimming and J lost 1 base; unmatched junction nucleotides: 12. Germline lookup yields CDR1 LGHNA and CDR2 YNFKEQ. The CDR3 extends over 17 amino acids. The CDR3 reads CASSPPQGIGWNTEAFF. CDR3 sequence (DNA): TGTGCCAGCAGCCCTCCACAGGGGATCGGTTGGAACACTGAAGCTTTCTTT.

By sample fraction, this clonotype is medium-sized. The genes are TRBV20-1 and TRBJ2-7; 9 positions agree with TRBD2. This CDR3 has 13 residues. Germline V gives CDR1 DFQATT, CDR2 SNEGSKA (reference sequence). The J segment lost 6 bases and the V segment lost 7 bases, leaving 10 bases of the junction unmatched. The CDR3 protein is CSDDPGLASEQYF. The CDR3 DNA sequence: TGCAGTGACGATCCGGGACTAGCATCCGAGCAGTACTTC.

In its sample, this clonotype is medium-sized. The CDR3 region is CASSQDGDRDQPQHF. The CDR3 DNA reads TGCGCCAGCAGCCAAGATGGTGACAGAGATCAGCCCCAGCATTTT. The J gene is TRBJ1-5, the V gene TRBV4-3, with D maybe TRBD1 (5 bases). Trimming pared 0 bases from V and 5 bases from J, leaving 11 bases between. Germline V lookup: CDR1 LGHNA, CDR2 YSLEER. This CDR3 is 15 amino acids long.

As regards this clonotype: A much larger clone sits a single nucleotide away, making a read error possible. This rearrangement joins TRBV30 to TRBJ2-1, with TRBD2 matching 7 bases. The junction had 12 bases not matched to a gene; V was cut back by 2 bases and J by 2 bases. The V gene's germline CDR1 is GTSNPN and CDR2 SVGIG (reference sequence). The CDR3 is made up of 17 amino acids. The CDR3 here is CAWSPYHGGSPYNEQFF. For the CDR3, the DNA is TGTGCCTGGAGTCCCTACCATGGCGGGAGCCCCTACAATGAGCAGTTCTTC.

This clonotype was recorded many times. The chain joins TRBV4-2 to TRBJ2-3, with D possibly matching TRBD2 (6 bases). Germline V gene sequence: CDR1 LGHNA, CDR2 YNFKEQ. The CDR3 has 15 residues. With 5 bases removed from V and 0 bases from J, the gap between germline ends came to 12 bases. The CDR3 DNA reads as TGTGCCAGCAGCGGTGGAGGGCTAAGCACAGATACGCAGTATTTT. It encodes CASSGGGLSTDTQYF.

Many counts were recorded for this clonotype. The rearrangement uses TRBV4-3 and TRBJ1-1; TRBD1 matches at 7 bases. The CDR3 contains 16 residues. V was clipped by 4 bases and J by 0 bases; unmatched bases: 8. Germline V gene lookup returns CDR1 LGHNA and CDR2 YSLEER. The CDR3 loop reads CASSLRQGLMNTEAFF. Written as DNA, the CDR3 is TGCGCCAGCAGCCTGAGACAGGGTTTGATGAACACTGAAGCTTTCTTT.

This clonotype was seen a few times. The chain is built from TRBV4-3 and TRBJ2-1, with 9 bases fitting TRBD1. CDR3 size: 20 residues. The trim removed 1 base at V and 0 bases at J, leaving 13 bases unmatched. Germline assignment: CDR1 LGHNA and CDR2 YSLEER. CDR3 sequence reads: CASSQVPGQGTFSSYNEQFF. CDR3 sequence (DNA): TGCGCCAGCAGCCAAGTACCGGGACAGGGCACCTTTAGCTCCTACAATGAGCAGTTCTTC.

Notes on this clonotype: A much larger clone differs from this one at a single base, so this may be a read error. The chain links TRBV14 to TRBJ1-1, with D unresolved. V was clipped by 0 bases and J by 7 bases, with 12 bases between them. Looked up from germline, CDR1 is SGHDN and CDR2 is FVKESK. The CDR3 runs to 14 residues. DNA of the CDR3: TGTGCCAGCAGCCAAGATTGCGGAGGGTTTGAAGCTTTCTTT. This gives the protein CASSQDCGGFEAFF.

As to this clonotype: This may be a read error, as it is one base from a much larger clone. The chain has TRBV4-1 and TRBJ2-3; 11 bases agree with TRBD2. The CDR3 is 17 residues long. Per the germline V gene, CDR1 is MGHRA and CDR2 is YSYEKL. Losses at the gene ends were 1 base for V and 5 bases for J; bases not matched to a gene: 8. For the CDR3, the DNA is TGCGCCAGCAGCCAAGGGGCACTAGCGGGAGTGGTAGATACGCAGTATTTT. As protein: CASSQGALAGVVDTQYF.

The chain is built from TRBV20-1 and TRBJ2-5; D gene ambiguous. V was pared by 6 bases and J by 5 bases, with 19 bases between. Per germline, CDR1 DFQATT and CDR2 SNEGSKA (reference sequence). The CDR3 runs 14 residues. The CDR3 DNA reads as TGCAGTGCCACATACCGGACCGAGATGGAGACCCAGTACTTC. It specifies CSATYRTEMETQYF.

The rearrangement uses TRBV4-3 and TRBJ1-2; D unresolved. V was pared by 1 base and J by 4 bases, with 10 bases between. Germline V CDR1 and CDR2: LGHNA, YSLEER. This CDR3 contains 14 residues. CDR3: CASSQALAGYGYTF. CDR3 sequence (DNA): TGCGCCAGCAGCCAAGCCCTGGCGGGCTATGGCTACACCTTC.

This clonotype has more than one count but fewer than ten. This chain joins TRBV4-2 and TRBJ2-2; TRBD2 agrees at 8 bases. Germline CDR1 is LGHNA and CDR2 is YNFKEQ. V dropped 5 bases and J dropped 5; count of bases not matched to a gene: 13. This CDR3 comprises 17 residues. Here the CDR3 DNA reads TGTGCCAGCAGCTCGGGGGGGGCGGGCTTCCATACCGGGGAGCTGTTTTTT. Protein sequence: CASSSGGAGFHTGELFF.

The chain recombines TRBV4-3 with TRBJ2-1; 10 positions agree with TRBD2. The length of the CDR3 is 19 residues. V was pared by 0 bases and J by 12 bases, with 20 bases of the junction left unmatched. CDR1 and CDR2 (germline): LGHNA, YSLEER. CDR3 residues: CASSQERTASGGPTDTQFF. The CDR3 DNA reads TGCGCCAGCAGCCAAGAGCGGACCGCTAGCGGGGGACCCACAGATACGCAGTTCTTC.

V gene TRBV4-3 combines with J gene TRBJ2-6, with 8 positions matching TRBD2. The CDR3 runs to 19 residues. Germline V gives CDR1 LGHNA, CDR2 YSLEER. With V trimmed by 0 bases and J by 5 bases, 12 bases remained unmatched. The CDR3 sequence: CASSQDKPSGSHRANVLTF. The CDR3, as DNA: TGCGCCAGCAGCCAAGATAAACCTAGCGGGTCCCACAGGGCCAACGTCCTGACTTTC.

Note on this clonotype: The junction and the germline gene differ at one end; a read error may be behind it. The V call is TRBV4-3, the J call TRBJ2-1; possible D gene TRBD2, 5 bases. CDR3 length equals 16 residues. In germline, CDR1 is LGHNA, CDR2 YSLEER. The CDR3: CASSQDYWRKYNEHFF. DNA of the CDR3: TGCGCCAGCAGCCAAGATTACTGGAGGAAATACAATGAGCACTTCTTC.

This clonotype was counted a few times. V is TRBV18 and J is TRBJ2-2; the match to TRBD1 covers 11 bases. The V segment lost 1 base and the J segment 4 bases; nucleotides outside the gene matches: 2. The length of the CDR3 is 16 residues. The germline V gene has CDR1 KGHSH and CDR2 LQKENI. The CDR3 sequence is CASSPRGTGGTGELFF. The CDR3 DNA sequence: TGTGCCAGCTCACCACGCGGGACAGGGGGCACCGGGGAGCTGTTTTTT.

J is TRBJ2-1 and V is TRBV18; D unresolved. The CDR3 runs 13 residues. Trimming cost V 2 bases and J 12 bases, with 14 bases left between them. CDR1 and CDR2 (germline): KGHSH, LQKENI. The CDR3 DNA reads TGTGCCAGCTCACCAAACCCACTCGTCTCGCAGTTCTTC. This codes for CASSPNPLVSQFF.

There are many counts of this clonotype. This chain joins TRBV4-2 and TRBJ2-5, with a possible D match to TRBD1 (5 bases). Germline CDR1 LGHNA, CDR2 YNFKEQ. This CDR3 region has 16 residues. Trimming cost V 3 bases and J 3 bases, with 17 bases left between them. The CDR3 protein is CASSQELGPPKETQYF. The CDR3 bases are TGTGCCAGCAGCCAGGAATTGGGGCCGCCCAAAGAGACCCAGTACTTC.

CDR3 nucleotides: TGTGCCAGCAGCTTAAGGGGTGGGGGCGTCATTCAGCCCCAGCATTTT. Its protein product is CASSLRGGGVIQPQHF. The V and J genes are TRBV7-3 and TRBJ1-5, with a weak D call TRBD1 (6 bases). CDR3 size: 16 residues. Trimming removed 1 base at V and 6 bases at J, with 16 bases between. The germline V gene encodes CDR1 SGHTA and CDR2 FQGTGA.

Remarks on this clonotype: A read error is likely, as this CDR3 ends without the conserved phenylalanine or tryptophan. The chain links TRBV4-3 to TRBJ2-6; no firm D call. CDR3 length: 11 amino acids. V lost 1 base to trimming and J lost 14 bases, with 6 bases between them. From germline, CDR1 is LGHNA and CDR2 YSLEER. The CDR3 DNA sequence: TGCGCCAGCAGCCAAGGAAAGATCCTGACTAGC. Protein: CASSQGKILTS.

This clonotype came up many times. The chain recombines TRBV29-1 with TRBJ1-2; a possible D gene is TRBD1 (5 bases). The V end was cut by 6 bases, the J end by 8 bases, with 13 bases between. Germline V lookup: CDR1 SQVTM, CDR2 ANQGSEA. This CDR3 contains 11 residues. The CDR3 region is CSVPPEGGYTF. The CDR3 DNA reads TGCAGCGTCCCGCCAGAGGGGGGCTACACCTTC.

This clonotype was seen a few times. This sequence joins TRBV29-1 and TRBJ2-7; unclear D gene. V lost 7 bases and J 4 bases, leaving 26 bases between the germline ends. The CDR3 totals 16 residues. CDR1 is SQVTM and CDR2 is ANQGSEA in the germline V gene. CDR3 bases: TGCAGCGCCGCGCGAACCTCGACACCAGAGGATTACGAGCAGTACTTC. This encodes CSAARTSTPEDYEQYF.